The 17 T cell receptor beta chains below were found in one sample sequenced in a study of T cells in women clearing cervical HPV infection. Method: immunoSEQ multiplex PCR; TCRdb's copy keeps in-frame clones and lacks some. The sample is made up of approximately 30,000 clones, and the top ten hold roughly 3.5% of it. The specimen was blood buffy coat. The receptors here all came from a woman between 18 and 70 years old with a cervical HPV16 infection that either progressed to CIN3+ or cleared (not recorded which).

With regard to this clone: Read sequence stops 3 residues before the CDR3 end, and the germline J gene provides the missing end. This chain connects TRBV5-4 to TRBJ2-5; no definite D call. Trimming left V 5 bases short and J 1 base short, with 12 bases between. The CDR3 loop spans 14 amino acids. Germline CDR1 SGHNT, CDR2 YYREEE (reference sequence). CDR3 protein: CASRGELSQETQYF. The CDR3 bases that were read are TGTGCCAGCAGGGGCGAGTTGAGCCAAGAGACC.

Of note for this clone: The read halts 3 residues ahead of the CDR3 end, with the missing end drawn from the germline J gene. The chain employs TRBV20-1 and TRBJ1-1; 7 bases line up with TRBD1. Unmatched junction bases numbered 11, after V lost 6 bases and J lost 4 bases. The CDR3 is made up of 14 amino acids. From germline, CDR1 is DFQATT and CDR2 SNEGSKA (reference sequence). The CDR3 DNA, read in part, is TGCAGTGCAAAACAAGGGGGCGGCGGCACTGAA. Encoded protein: CSAKQGGGGTE. The entire CDR3 reads CSAKQGGGGTEAFF.

Turning to this clone: The read ends 3 residues before the CDR3 terminus; that terminus is restored from the germline J gene. The gene calls are TRBV20-1 and TRBJ1-2; 7 nucleotides match TRBD1. CDR1 is DFQATT and CDR2 is SNEGSKA in the germline V gene (reference sequence). The CDR3 is made up of 13 amino acids. With V trimmed by 4 bases and J by 3 bases, 5 bases remained unmatched. The sequenced CDR3 bases are TGCAGTGCTACCGCAGGGGGACACTATGGC. It encodes CSATAGGHYG. The CDR3 as a whole reads CSATAGGHYGYTF.

In regard to this clone: Read sequence stops 3 residues before the CDR3 end, and the germline J gene provides the missing end. The chain employs TRBV19 and TRBJ1-2; 7 positions match TRBD1. Germline-derived CDR1 and CDR2 are LNHDA and SQIVND (reference sequence). V trimming: 5 bases; J trimming: 4 bases; junction bases outside the gene matches: 13. The CDR3 sequence is 16 residues long. CDR3 bases read: TGTGCCAGTAGTGAGGTCCGACAGGGAGCCTCCTATGGC. Protein sequence: CASSEVRQGASYG. The complete CDR3 sequence is CASSEVRQGASYGYTF. Filled out from reference TRBV19 and TRBJ1-2, the complete variable domain reads DGGITQSPKYLFRKEGQNVTLSCEQNLNHDAMYWYRQDPGQGLRLIYYSQIVNDFQKGDIAEGYSVSREKKESFPLTVTSAQKNPTAFYLCASSEVRQGASYGYTFGSGTRLTVV.

Points on this clone: The read comes to an end 3 residues before the CDR3 does, leaving the germline J gene to fill in the end. V gene TRBV20-1 combines with J gene TRBJ1-1, with D perhaps matching TRBD1 (5 bases). V dropped 6 bases and J dropped 4 bases, with 15 bases sitting between them. CDR1 and CDR2 from the germline V gene are DFQATT and SNEGSKA (reference sequence). The CDR3 runs to 13 residues. The CDR3 region is CSATTGGSTEAFF. The CDR3 DNA, read in part, is TGCAGTGCCACGACGGGGGGGAGCACTGAA.

The CDR3 reads CASSLARTGGDYTF. The sequenced part of the CDR3 DNA is TGTGCCAGCAGCTTAGCCAGGACAGGGGGCGAC. The chain joins TRBV7-9 to TRBJ1-2; 11 bases align to TRBD1. The read ends 3 residues shy of where the CDR3 ends; the end is completed using the germline J gene. The CDR3 sequence is 14 residues long. The germline CDR1 and CDR2 sequences are SEHNR and FQNEAQ (reference sequence).

Remarks on this clone: The observed sequence ends 3 residues before the CDR3 terminus, with the missing tail filled in from the germline J gene. The V and J genes are TRBV27 and TRBJ1-1; D is unclear. Trimming stripped 2 bases from V and 3 bases from J, with 25 bases between. CDR1 and CDR2 from the germline V gene are MNHEY and SMNVEV (reference sequence). This CDR3 is built from 19 residues. The CDR3 protein is CASSLSPSRGVRWDTEAFF. The sequenced CDR3 bases are TGTGCCAGCAGTTTAAGTCCCTCCCGGGGTGTTCGGTGGGACACTGAA.

About this clone: The read ends 3 residues before the CDR3 terminus; that terminus is restored from the germline J gene. The gene calls are TRBV6-2 or TRBV6-3 and TRBJ1-4; 9 bases match TRBD1. Germline V CDR1 and CDR2: MNHEY, SVGEGT. The CDR3 is made up of 16 amino acids. The CDR3 sequence is CASSPLRDRVHSPLFF. The DNA read from the CDR3 is TGTGCCAGCAGCCCCCTCCGGGACAGGGTACATTCACCA.

Regarding this clone: Coverage ceases 3 residues before the CDR3 finishes, and the germline J gene fills in the end. This rearrangement joins TRBV7-2 to TRBJ2-7, with TRBD1 matching 7 bases. In germline, CDR1 is SGHTA, CDR2 FQGNSA. Trimming cost V 2 bases and J 5 bases; bases outside gene matches: 3. The CDR3 runs to 13 residues. CDR3 protein: CASSLNGQDEQYF. The covered CDR3 bases are TGTGCCAGCAGCTTAAACGGACAGGACGAG.

The CDR3 protein is CAWSPGTGDYDYTF. The CDR3 bases that were read are TGTGCCTGGTCCCCCGGGACAGGGGACTACGAC. The chain is built from TRBV30 and TRBJ1-2; 10 nucleotides agree with TRBD1. With the read ending 3 residues before the CDR3 end, the germline J gene is used to fill in that end. CDR1 and CDR2 (germline): GTSNPN, SVGIG (reference sequence). The CDR3 sequence is 14 residues long.

By frequency, this clone is medium-sized. The CDR3 end falls 3 residues outside the read, so it is completed with the germline J gene. The chain joins TRBV18 to TRBJ2-4; 7 nucleotides align to TRBD1. The CDR3 spans 17 residues. J gave up 5 bases and V 2 bases, and 12 bases lay outside the gene matches. Germline lookup yields CDR1 KGHSH and CDR2 LQKENI. CDR3 sequence reads: CASSPFSKGAIENIQYF. Partial CDR3 DNA: TGTGCCAGCTCACCATTTTCTAAGGGGGCCATTGAAAACATT.

Points on this clone: The CDR3 extends 3 residues past the end of the read, so its final part is completed from the germline J gene. The chain carries TRBV4-2 and TRBJ1-5, with a weak D call TRBD1 (5 bases). Germline V gene lookup returns CDR1 LGHNA and CDR2 YNFKEQ. V shed 3 bases and J shed 4 bases, with 10 bases lying between them. The CDR3 runs to 14 residues. CDR3 DNA, as far as it was read: TGTGCCAGCAGCCAGACGGGACTGAATCAGCCC. Translation: CASSQTGLNQP. In full, the CDR3 is CASSQTGLNQPQHF.

A remark on this clone: Coverage ceases 3 residues before the CDR3 finishes, and the germline J gene fills in the end. J is TRBJ2-5 and V is TRBV30; 8 bases fit TRBD2. Germline V gene sequence: CDR1 GTSNPN, CDR2 SVGIG (reference sequence). There are 13 residues in the CDR3. Germline trimming cut 8 bases from V and 3 bases from J; bases unmatched to any gene: 8. CDR3 residues: CARGGLVKETQYF. The part of the CDR3 DNA that was read is TGTGCCCGGGGGGGACTAGTTAAAGAGACC.

The CDR3 bases that were read are TGTGCCAGCCAAGACAGGGGGCGTCAGCCC. Translation: CASQDRGRQP. From start to end, the CDR3 is CASQDRGRQPQHF. The gene calls are TRBV19 and TRBJ1-5; 10 nucleotides match TRBD1. The DNA ends 3 residues before the CDR3 does, and the rest of the CDR3 is filled in from the germline J gene. In germline, CDR1 is LNHDA, CDR2 SQIVND (reference sequence). CDR3 length equals 13 residues. V lost 9 bases and J lost 6; bases outside the gene matches: 5. Full variable domain (missing parts from reference TRBV19 and TRBJ1-5): DGGITQSPKYLFRKEGQNVTLSCEQNLNHDAMYWYRQDPGQGLRLIYYSQIVNDFQKGDIAEGYSVSREKKESFPLTVTSAQKNPTAFYLCASQDRGRQPQHFGDGTRLSIL.

Note on this clone: The read ends 3 residues early relative to the CDR3; the germline J gene fills the gap. The chain joins TRBV6-2 or TRBV6-3 to TRBJ2-2; D unresolved. The V end lost 6 bases, the J end lost 0 bases, and 8 bases lay between the germline ends. CDR1 and CDR2 (germline): MNHEY, SVGEGT. This CDR3 is 14 amino acids long. The sequenced part of the CDR3 DNA is TGTGCCAGCAGAACTGCCTCGAACACCGGGGAG. Its translation is CASRTASNTGE. The CDR3, in full, reads CASRTASNTGELFF.

About this clone itself: The read ends 3 residues early relative to the CDR3; the germline J gene fills the gap. The rearrangement links TRBV7-2 to TRBJ1-1, with TRBD1 as a possible D gene (6 bases). Germline CDR1 reads SGHTA; CDR2 reads FQGNSA. Trimming pared 2 bases from V and 5 bases from J, leaving 12 bases between. The length of the CDR3 is 14 residues. CDR3: CASSLIRGRTEAFF. The part of the CDR3 DNA that was read is TGTGCCAGCAGCTTAATCAGGGGACGAACTGAA. Together with reference TRBV7-2 and TRBJ1-1, the CDR3 gives the full variable domain: GAGVSQSPSNKVTEKGKDVELRCDPISGHTALYWYRQSLGQGLEFLIYFQGNSAPDKSGLPSDRFSAERTGGSVSTLTIQRTQQEDSAVYLCASSLIRGRTEAFFGQGTRLTVV.

This chain's CDR3 is CASSPKIYGYTF. The sequenced CDR3 bases are TGTGCCAGCAGTCCCAAAATCTATGGC. The chain couples TRBV7-2 to TRBJ1-2; no definite D call. The read ends 3 residues early relative to the CDR3; the germline J gene fills the gap. CDR1 SGHTA and CDR2 FQGNSA come from the germline V gene. The CDR3 spans 12 residues. V was clipped by 6 bases and J by 4 bases, with 9 bases between them.